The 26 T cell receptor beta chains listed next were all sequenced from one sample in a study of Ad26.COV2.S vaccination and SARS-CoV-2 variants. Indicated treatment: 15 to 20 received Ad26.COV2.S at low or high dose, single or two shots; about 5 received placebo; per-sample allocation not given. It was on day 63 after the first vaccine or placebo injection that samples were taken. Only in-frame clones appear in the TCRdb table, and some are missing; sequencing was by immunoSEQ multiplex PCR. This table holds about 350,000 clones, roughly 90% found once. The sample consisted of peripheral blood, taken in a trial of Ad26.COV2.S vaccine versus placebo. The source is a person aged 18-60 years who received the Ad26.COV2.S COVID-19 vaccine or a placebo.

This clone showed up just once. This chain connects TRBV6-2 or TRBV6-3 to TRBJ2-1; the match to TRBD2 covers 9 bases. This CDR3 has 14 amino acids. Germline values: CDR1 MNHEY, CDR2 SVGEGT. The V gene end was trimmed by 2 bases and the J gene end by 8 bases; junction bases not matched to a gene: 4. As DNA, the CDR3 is TGTGCCAGCAGTTACGCGGGAGGGTCGCATGAGCAGTTCTTC. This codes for CASSYAGGSHEQFF.

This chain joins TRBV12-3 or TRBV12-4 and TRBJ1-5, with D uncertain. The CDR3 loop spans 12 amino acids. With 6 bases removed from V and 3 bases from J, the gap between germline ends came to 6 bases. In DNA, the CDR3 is TGTGCCAGCAGCCACACCAATCAGCCCCAGCATTTT. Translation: CASSHTNQPQHF.

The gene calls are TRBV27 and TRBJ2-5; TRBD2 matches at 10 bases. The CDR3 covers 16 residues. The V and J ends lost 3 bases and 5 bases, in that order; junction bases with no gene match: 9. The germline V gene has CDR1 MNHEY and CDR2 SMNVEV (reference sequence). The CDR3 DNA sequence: TGTGCCAGCAGTTTCCGGAGACTAGCGGGCTTGGAGACCCAGTACTTC. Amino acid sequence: CASSFRRLAGLETQYF.

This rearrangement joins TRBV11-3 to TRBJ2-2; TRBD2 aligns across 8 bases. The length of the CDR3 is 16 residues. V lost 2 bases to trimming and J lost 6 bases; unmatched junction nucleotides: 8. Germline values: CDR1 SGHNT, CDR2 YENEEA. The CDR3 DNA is TGTGCCAGCAGCTTAAGTCAGGGACTAGTTCCCGGGGAGCTGTTTTTT. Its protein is CASSLSQGLVPGELFF.

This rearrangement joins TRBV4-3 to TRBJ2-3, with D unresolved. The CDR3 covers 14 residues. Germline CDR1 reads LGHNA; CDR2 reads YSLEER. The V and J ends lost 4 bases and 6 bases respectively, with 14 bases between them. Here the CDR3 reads CASSRRAQADTQYF. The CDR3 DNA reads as TGCGCCAGCAGCCGAAGGGCCCAGGCGGATACGCAGTATTTT.

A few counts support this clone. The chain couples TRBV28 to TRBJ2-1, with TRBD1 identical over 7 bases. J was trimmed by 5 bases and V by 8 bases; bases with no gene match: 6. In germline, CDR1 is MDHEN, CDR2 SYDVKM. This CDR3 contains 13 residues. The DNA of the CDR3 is TGTGCCAGCCGGGACAGAGCCAACAATGAGCAGTTCTTC. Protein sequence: CASRDRANNEQFF.

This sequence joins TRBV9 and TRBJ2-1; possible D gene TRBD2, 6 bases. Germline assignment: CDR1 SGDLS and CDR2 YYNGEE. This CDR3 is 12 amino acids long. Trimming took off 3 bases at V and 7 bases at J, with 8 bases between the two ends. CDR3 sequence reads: CASSAGRNEQFF. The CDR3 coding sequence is TGTGCCAGCAGCGCGGGGAGGAATGAGCAGTTCTTC.

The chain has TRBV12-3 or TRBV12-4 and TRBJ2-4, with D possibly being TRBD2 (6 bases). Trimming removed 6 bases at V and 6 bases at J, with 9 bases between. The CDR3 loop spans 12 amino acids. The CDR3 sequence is CASSRDLNIQYF. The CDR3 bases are TGTGCCAGCAGCCGGGACTTAAACATTCAGTACTTC.

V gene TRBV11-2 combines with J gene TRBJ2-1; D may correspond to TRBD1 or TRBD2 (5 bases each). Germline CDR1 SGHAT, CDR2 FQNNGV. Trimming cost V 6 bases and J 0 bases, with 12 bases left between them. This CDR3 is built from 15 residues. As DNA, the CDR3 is TGTGCCAGCAGAAGCCTGAGGGGCTCCTACAATGAGCAGTTCTTC. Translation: CASRSLRGSYNEQFF.

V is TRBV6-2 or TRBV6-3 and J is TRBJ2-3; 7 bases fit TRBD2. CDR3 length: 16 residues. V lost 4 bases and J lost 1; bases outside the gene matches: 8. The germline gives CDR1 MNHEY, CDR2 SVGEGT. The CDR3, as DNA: TGTGCCAGCAGTTCCCCCTCTGCGGGGGGCACAGATACGCAGTATTTT. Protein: CASSSPSAGGTDTQYF.

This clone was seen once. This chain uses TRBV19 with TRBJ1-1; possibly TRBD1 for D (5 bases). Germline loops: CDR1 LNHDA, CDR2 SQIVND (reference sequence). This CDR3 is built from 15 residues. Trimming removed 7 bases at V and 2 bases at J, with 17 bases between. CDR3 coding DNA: TGTGCCAGTAAGCCGGGACCGAACCCAAACACTGAAGCTTTCTTT. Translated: CASKPGPNPNTEAFF.

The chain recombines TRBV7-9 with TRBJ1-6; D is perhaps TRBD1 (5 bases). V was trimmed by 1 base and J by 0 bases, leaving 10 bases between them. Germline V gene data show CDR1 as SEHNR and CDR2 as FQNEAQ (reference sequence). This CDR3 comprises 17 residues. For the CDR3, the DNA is TGTGCCAGCAGCTTAGGACAGTCGAGCTCCTATAATTCACCCCTCCACTTT. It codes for CASSLGQSSSYNSPLHF.

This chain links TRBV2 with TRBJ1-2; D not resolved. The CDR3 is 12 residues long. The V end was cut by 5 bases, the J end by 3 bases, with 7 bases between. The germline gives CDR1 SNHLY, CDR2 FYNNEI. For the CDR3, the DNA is TGTGCCAGCAGTACCCGGGACTATGGCTACACCTTC. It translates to CASSTRDYGYTF.

The CDR3 DNA follows: TGTGCCAGCAGTGAAGCGGGGGTGGAGGAGCAGTACTTC. It codes for CASSEAGVEEQYF. This chain links TRBV6-1 with TRBJ2-7; the D call may be TRBD1 or TRBD2 (5 bases each). The ends were cut back, 0 bases at V and 7 bases at J, with 10 bases in the middle. The CDR3 has 13 amino acids. Per the germline V gene, CDR1 is MNHNS and CDR2 is SASEGT.

The CDR3 DNA sequence: TGTGCCAGCAGTCCGTCACGGGGGACGGGGTTCTTC. This translates into CASSPSRGTGFF. The rearrangement links TRBV12-3 or TRBV12-4 to TRBJ2-1, with D perhaps matching TRBD2 (6 bases). Trimming removed 5 bases at V and 15 bases at J, with 17 bases between. This CDR3 region has 12 residues.

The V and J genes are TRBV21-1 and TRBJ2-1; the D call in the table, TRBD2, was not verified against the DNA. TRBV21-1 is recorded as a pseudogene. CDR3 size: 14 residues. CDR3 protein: CASLAGPWGGEQFF. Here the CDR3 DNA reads TGTGCCAGCTTAGCGGGGCCCTGGGGGGGTGAGCAGTTCTTC.

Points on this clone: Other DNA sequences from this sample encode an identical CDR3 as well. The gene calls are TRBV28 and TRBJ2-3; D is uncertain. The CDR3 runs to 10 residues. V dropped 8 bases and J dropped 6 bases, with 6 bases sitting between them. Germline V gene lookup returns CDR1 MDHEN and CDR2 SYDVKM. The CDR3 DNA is TGTGCCAGCTCCTTCGATACGCAGTATTTT. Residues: CASSFDTQYF.

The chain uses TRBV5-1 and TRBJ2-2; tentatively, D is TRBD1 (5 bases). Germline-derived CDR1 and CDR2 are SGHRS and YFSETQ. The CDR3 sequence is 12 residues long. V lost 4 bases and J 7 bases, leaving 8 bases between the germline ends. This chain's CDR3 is CASSGDSGELFF. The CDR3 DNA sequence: TGCGCCAGCAGCGGAGACAGCGGGGAGCTGTTTTTT.

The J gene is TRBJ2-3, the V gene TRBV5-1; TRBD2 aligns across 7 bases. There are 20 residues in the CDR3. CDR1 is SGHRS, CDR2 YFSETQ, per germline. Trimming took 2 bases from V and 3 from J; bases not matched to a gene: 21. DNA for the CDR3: TGCGCCAGCAGCTTTCCGGGCGTCGGTGCTGGCGGGAGCCGGACAGATACGCAGTATTTT. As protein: CASSFPGVGAGGSRTDTQYF.

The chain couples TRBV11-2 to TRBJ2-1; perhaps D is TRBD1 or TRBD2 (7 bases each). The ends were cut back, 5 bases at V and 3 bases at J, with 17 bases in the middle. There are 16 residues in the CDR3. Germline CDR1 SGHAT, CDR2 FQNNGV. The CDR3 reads CASSVQGGPLYNEQFF. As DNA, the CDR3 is TGTGCCAGCAGCGTTCAGGGGGGGCCACTCTACAATGAGCAGTTCTTC.

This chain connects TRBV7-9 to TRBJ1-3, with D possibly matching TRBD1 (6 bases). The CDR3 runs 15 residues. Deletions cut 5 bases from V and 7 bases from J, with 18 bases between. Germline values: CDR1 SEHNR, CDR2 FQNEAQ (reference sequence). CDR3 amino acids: CASSPTEQGRNTIYF. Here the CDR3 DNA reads TGTGCCAGCAGCCCAACAGAACAGGGAAGGAACACCATATATTTT.

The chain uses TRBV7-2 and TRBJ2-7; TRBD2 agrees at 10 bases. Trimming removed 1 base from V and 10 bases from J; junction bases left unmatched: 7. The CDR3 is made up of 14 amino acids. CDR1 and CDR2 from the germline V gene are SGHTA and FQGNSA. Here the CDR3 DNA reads TGTGCCAGCAGCTTAGGGGTTAGCGGGGGGTTTCAGTACTTC. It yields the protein CASSLGVSGGFQYF.

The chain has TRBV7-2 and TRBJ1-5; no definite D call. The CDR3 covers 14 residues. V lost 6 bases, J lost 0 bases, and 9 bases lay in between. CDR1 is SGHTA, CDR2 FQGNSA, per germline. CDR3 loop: CASSPDYSNQPQHF. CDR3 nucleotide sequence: TGTGCCAGCAGTCCAGACTATAGCAATCAGCCCCAGCATTTT.

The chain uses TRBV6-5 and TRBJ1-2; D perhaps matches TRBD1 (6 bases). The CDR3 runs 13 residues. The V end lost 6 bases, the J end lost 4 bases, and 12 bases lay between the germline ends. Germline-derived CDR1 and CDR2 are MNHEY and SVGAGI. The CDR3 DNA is TGTGCCAGCAGAGAGACAGGAGGCTATGGCTACACCTTC. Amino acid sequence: CASRETGGYGYTF.

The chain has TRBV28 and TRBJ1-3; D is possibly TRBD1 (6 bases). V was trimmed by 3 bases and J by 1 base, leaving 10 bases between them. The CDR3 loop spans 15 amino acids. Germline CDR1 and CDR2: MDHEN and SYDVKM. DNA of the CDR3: TGTGCCAGCAGTTTGCAGGGGCGGTCTGGAAACACCATATATTTT. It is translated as CASSLQGRSGNTIYF.

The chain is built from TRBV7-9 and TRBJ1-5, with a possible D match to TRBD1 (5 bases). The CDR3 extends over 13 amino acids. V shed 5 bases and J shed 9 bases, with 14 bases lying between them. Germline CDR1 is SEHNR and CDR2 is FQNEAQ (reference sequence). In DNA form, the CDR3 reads TGTGCCAGCAGCCCAGGGACTGCAGGGCCCCAGCATTTT. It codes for CASSPGTAGPQHF.